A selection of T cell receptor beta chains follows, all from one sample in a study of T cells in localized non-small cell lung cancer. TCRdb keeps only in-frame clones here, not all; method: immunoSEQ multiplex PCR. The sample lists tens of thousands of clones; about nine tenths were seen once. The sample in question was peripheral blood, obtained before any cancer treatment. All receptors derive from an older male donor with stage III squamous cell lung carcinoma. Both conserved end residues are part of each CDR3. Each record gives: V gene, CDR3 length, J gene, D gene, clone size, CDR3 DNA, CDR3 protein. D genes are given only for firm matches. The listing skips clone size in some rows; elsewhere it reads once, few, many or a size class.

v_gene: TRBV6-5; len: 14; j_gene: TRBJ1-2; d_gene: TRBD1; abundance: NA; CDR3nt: TGTGCCAGCAGCTCGGGACAGGGGGCTGTCGGCTACACCTTC; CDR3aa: CASSSGQGAVGYTF
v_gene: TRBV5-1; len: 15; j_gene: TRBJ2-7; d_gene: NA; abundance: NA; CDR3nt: TGCGCCAGCAGCTTGGGCGGGAAAGACGGGCCCGAGCAGTACTTC; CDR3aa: CASSLGGKDGPEQYF
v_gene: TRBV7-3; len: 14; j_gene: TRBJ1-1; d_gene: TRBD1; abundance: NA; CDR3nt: TGTGCCAGCAGCTTAACGACAGGGGGTCACGAAGCTTTCTTT; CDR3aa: CASSLTTGGHEAFF
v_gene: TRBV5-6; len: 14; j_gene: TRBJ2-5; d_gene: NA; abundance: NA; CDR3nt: TGTGCCAGCAGCTTGGTCGAGCCGAGAGAGACCCAGTACTTC; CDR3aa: CASSLVEPRETQYF
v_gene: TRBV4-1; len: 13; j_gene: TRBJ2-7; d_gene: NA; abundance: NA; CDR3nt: TGCGCCAGCAGCCACGGTCCGTCCTACGAGCAGTACTTC; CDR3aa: CASSHGPSYEQYF
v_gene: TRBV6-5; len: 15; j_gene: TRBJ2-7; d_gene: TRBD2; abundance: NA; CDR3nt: TGTGCCAGCAGTTATGGGACTAGCGGGTCCTACGAGCAGTACTTC; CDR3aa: CASSYGTSGSYEQYF
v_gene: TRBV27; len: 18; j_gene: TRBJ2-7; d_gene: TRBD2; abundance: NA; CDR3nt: TGTGCCAGCAGTTTTATTGTCGGGGGGGCCCCGAGCTCCTACGAGCAGTACTTC; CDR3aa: CASSFIVGGAPSSYEQYF
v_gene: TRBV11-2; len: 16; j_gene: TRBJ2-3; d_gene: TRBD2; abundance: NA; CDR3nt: TGTGCCAGCAGCTCCGTAGCGGGGGTTAGCACAGATACGCAGTATTTT; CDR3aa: CASSSVAGVSTDTQYF
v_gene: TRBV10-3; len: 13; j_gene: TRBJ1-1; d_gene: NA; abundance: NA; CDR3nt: TGTGCCATCAGCCTGGACAGGAACACTGAAGCTTTCTTT; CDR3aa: CAISLDRNTEAFF
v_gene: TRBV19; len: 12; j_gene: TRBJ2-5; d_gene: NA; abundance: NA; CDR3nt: TGTGCCAGTAGTCAGGGTGGGGAGACCCAGTACTTC; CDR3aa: CASSQGGETQYF
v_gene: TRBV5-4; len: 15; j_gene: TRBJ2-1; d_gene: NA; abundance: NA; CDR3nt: TGTGCCAGCAGCTTGGAGTCTTTTCTTAACAATGAGCAGTTCTTC; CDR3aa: CASSLESFLNNEQFF
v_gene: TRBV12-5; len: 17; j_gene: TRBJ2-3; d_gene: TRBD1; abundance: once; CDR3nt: TGTGCTAGTGGTTTGGAGGACAGGCCTTATTGGACAGATACGCAGTATTTT; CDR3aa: CASGLEDRPYWTDTQYF
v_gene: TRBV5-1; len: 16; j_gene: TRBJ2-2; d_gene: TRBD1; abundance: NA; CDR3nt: TGCGCCAGCAGCTTGGAGGGACAGGTCTTCTCCGGGGAGCTGTTTTTT; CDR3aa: CASSLEGQVFSGELFF
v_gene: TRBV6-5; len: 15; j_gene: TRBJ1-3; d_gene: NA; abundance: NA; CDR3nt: TGTGCCAGCAGCCCGCGTGGGGGGCTGGAAAACACCATATATTTT; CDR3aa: CASSPRGGLENTIYF
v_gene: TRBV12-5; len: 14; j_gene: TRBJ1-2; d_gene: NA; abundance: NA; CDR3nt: TGTGCTAGTGGTTTGGTACAGGGACCGGGAGGCTACACCTTC; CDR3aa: CASGLVQGPGGYTF
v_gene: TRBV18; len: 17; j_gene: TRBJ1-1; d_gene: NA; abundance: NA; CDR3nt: TGTGCCAGCTCACCAACAGGGCTTAACATCGGAGGCACTGAAGCTTTCTTT; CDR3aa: CASSPTGLNIGGTEAFF
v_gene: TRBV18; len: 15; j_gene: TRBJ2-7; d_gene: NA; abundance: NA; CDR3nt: TGTGCCAGCTCACTGGGGGCAGGGTACCCCTACGAGCAGTACTTC; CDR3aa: CASSLGAGYPYEQYF
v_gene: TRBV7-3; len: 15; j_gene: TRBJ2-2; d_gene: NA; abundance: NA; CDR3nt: TGTGCCAGCAGCCTAGACGGACATCGCACCGGGGAGCTGTTTTTT; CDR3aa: CASSLDGHRTGELFF
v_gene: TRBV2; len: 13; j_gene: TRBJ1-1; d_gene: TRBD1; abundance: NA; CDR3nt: TGTGCCAGCAGGGACAGGGGTGGCACTGAAGCTTTCTTT; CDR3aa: CASRDRGGTEAFF
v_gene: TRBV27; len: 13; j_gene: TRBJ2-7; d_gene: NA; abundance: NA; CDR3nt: TGTGCCAGCAGTCAGATTTCCTCCTACGAGCAGTACTTC; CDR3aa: CASSQISSYEQYF
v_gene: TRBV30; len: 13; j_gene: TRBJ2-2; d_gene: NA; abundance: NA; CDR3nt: TGTGCCTGGAGAACCCAGGGCTCCGGGGAGCTGTTTTTT; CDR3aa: CAWRTQGSGELFF
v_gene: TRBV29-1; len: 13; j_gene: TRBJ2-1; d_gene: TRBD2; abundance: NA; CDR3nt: TGCAGCGTTTCCTTACGGGGGGTAAATGAGCAGTTCTTC; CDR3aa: CSVSLRGVNEQFF